A selection of T cell receptor beta chains follows, all from one sample in a study of blood T cell repertoires in COVID-19. Data came from immunoSEQ multiplex PCR; TCRdb stores just in-frame clones and leaves some out. The repertoire holds approximately 440,000 clones, approximately 89% seen once, with around 13% in the top ten. The sample consisted of peripheral blood. These receptors came from a woman aged 50 to 60 with COVID-19, enrolled during active disease. CDR3s include the opening cysteine and the closing phenylalanine or tryptophan. A D gene is named only where the DNA matches it firmly. Clone size, where shown, is once, few, many, or a class for clones that have expanded.

D: -
J: TRBJ1-1
size: -
V: TRBV7-9
CDR3: CASSLAREGGGGRTEAFF
DNA: TGTGCCAGCAGCTTAGCGAGGGAGGGAGGGGGAGGCAGGACTGAAGCTTTCTTT

D: TRBD1
J: TRBJ2-7
size: once
V: TRBV9
CDR3: CASSVDHRTGTLREQYF
DNA: TGTGCCAGCAGCGTAGATCACAGGACAGGGACACTGCGTGAGCAGTACTTC

D: -
J: TRBJ1-2
size: -
V: TRBV5-1
CDR3: CASSPDSYGYTF
DNA: TGCGCCAGCAGCCCTGACAGCTATGGCTACACCTTC

D: -
J: TRBJ2-7
size: -
V: TRBV7-8
CDR3: CASSSSRLGPSEQYF
DNA: TGTGCCAGCAGCTCTTCCCGACTGGGTCCCAGCGAGCAGTACTTC

D: TRBD1
J: TRBJ1-2
size: -
V: TRBV5-4
CDR3: CASSLPTGAYGYTF
DNA: TGTGCCAGCAGCTTACCGACAGGGGCCTATGGCTACACCTTC

D: TRBD2
J: TRBJ2-7
size: once
V: TRBV4-2
CDR3: CASSQVAGGPDTYEQYF
DNA: TGTGCCAGCAGCCAAGTAGCGGGGGGGCCGGACACCTACGAGCAGTACTTC

D: -
J: TRBJ2-7
size: -
V: TRBV19
CDR3: CASSIGGGPTYEQYF
DNA: TGTGCCAGTAGTATAGGGGGGGGGCCTACCTACGAGCAGTACTTC

D: -
J: TRBJ2-1
size: -
V: TRBV2
CDR3: CASSRRIENEQFF
DNA: TGTGCCAGCAGTAGGAGGATAGAGAATGAGCAGTTCTTC

D: -
J: TRBJ1-1
size: -
V: TRBV28
CDR3: CASRSSYRTVTEAFF
DNA: TGTGCCAGCAGATCTTCTTACCGGACAGTCACTGAAGCTTTCTTT

D: -
J: TRBJ2-2
size: -
V: TRBV9
CDR3: CASSGDLVNTGELFF
DNA: TGTGCCAGCAGCGGGGACTTAGTTAACACCGGGGAGCTGTTTTTT

D: -
J: TRBJ1-5
size: -
V: TRBV4-2
CDR3: CASSPQRGGESQHF
DNA: TGTGCCAGCAGCCCCCAACGCGGGGGGGAATCCCAGCATTTT

D: -
J: TRBJ1-3
size: -
V: TRBV9
CDR3: CASSREGVLVNTIYF
DNA: TGTGCCAGCAGCCGGGAGGGGGTTCTTGTAAACACCATATATTTT

D: -
J: TRBJ2-2
size: -
V: TRBV28
CDR3: CASSLQNTGELFF
DNA: TGTGCCAGCAGTTTACAGAACACCGGGGAGCTGTTTTTT

D: TRBD2
J: TRBJ2-1
size: -
V: TRBV27
CDR3: CASTLAGSYNEQFF
DNA: TGTGCCAGCACTCTAGCGGGCTCCTACAATGAGCAGTTCTTC

D: -
J: TRBJ2-3
size: -
V: TRBV28
CDR3: CASSLGTPDTQYF
DNA: TGTGCCAGCAGTTTAGGCACCCCAGATACGCAGTATTTT

D: TRBD1
J: TRBJ1-4
size: -
V: TRBV7-9
CDR3: CATRTGGAPNEKLFF
DNA: TGTGCCACTAGGACAGGGGGCGCGCCTAATGAAAAACTGTTTTTT

D: -
J: TRBJ1-1
size: once
V: TRBV6-5
CDR3: CASRPGGGLNTEAFF
DNA: TGTGCCAGCAGGCCAGGTGGGGGCCTGAACACTGAAGCTTTCTTT

D: -
J: TRBJ2-5
size: -
V: TRBV14
CDR3: CASSQELEETQYF
DNA: TGTGCCAGCAGCCAAGAACTAGAAGAGACCCAGTACTTC

D: TRBD1
J: TRBJ1-5
size: -
V: TRBV3-1/TRBV3-2
CDR3: CASSLGTGGSNQPQHF
DNA: TGTGCCAGCAGCCTCGGGACAGGGGGAAGCAATCAGCCCCAGCATTTT

D: TRBD1
J: TRBJ1-4
size: -
V: TRBV10-2
CDR3: CASSDHHGTGDSTTNEKLFF
DNA: TGCGCCAGCAGTGACCACCACGGCACGGGGGACAGCACAACTAATGAAAAACTGTTTTTT

D: -
J: TRBJ2-2
size: -
V: TRBV5-1
CDR3: CASSFSGNTGELFF
DNA: TGCGCCAGCAGTTTTAGCGGGAACACCGGGGAGCTGTTTTTT

D: -
J: TRBJ1-1
size: -
V: TRBV4-1
CDR3: CASSQEPRDGAATEAFF
DNA: TGCGCCAGCAGCCAAGAACCCCGAGATGGGGCTGCCACTGAAGCTTTCTTT

D: -
J: TRBJ2-3
size: -
V: TRBV5-1
CDR3: CASSLDGITDTQYF
DNA: TGCGCCAGCAGCTTAGACGGGATTACAGATACGCAGTATTTT

D: -
J: TRBJ2-2
size: -
V: TRBV7-9
CDR3: CASISGTGELFF
DNA: TGTGCCAGCATCTCAGGGACCGGGGAGCTGTTTTTT

D: -
J: TRBJ1-5
size: -
V: TRBV21-1
CDR3: CASSAVQPQHF
DNA: TGTGCCAGCAGCGCGGTGCAGCCCCAGCATTTT

D: -
J: TRBJ1-1
size: -
V: TRBV5-4
CDR3: CASSLEPYSATEAFF
DNA: TGTGCCAGCAGCTTGGAGCCTTACTCCGCCACTGAAGCTTTCTTT

D: TRBD2
J: TRBJ2-1
size: -
V: TRBV27
CDR3: CASKRGGSLYEQFF
DNA: TGTGCCAGCAAGCGGGGGGGCAGTCTATATGAGCAGTTCTTC

D: TRBD2
J: TRBJ2-2
size: -
V: TRBV4-1
CDR3: CASSQIPGTSGLGELFF
DNA: TGCGCCAGCAGCCAAATTCCGGGGACTAGCGGTCTCGGGGAGCTGTTTTTT

D: -
J: TRBJ1-3
size: once
V: TRBV3-1/TRBV3-2
CDR3: CASSQGWRQLSGNTIYF
DNA: TGTGCCAGCAGCCAAGGTTGGCGGCAGCTCTCTGGAAACACCATATATTTT